One sample yielded the 8 T cell receptor beta chains listed below, sequenced in a study of cytomegalovirus exposure and HLA in healthy donors. The PCR had 60 Vbeta and 13 Jbeta primers. Clones were sequenced by immunoSEQ multiplex PCR, and TCRdb holds only the in-frame ones, with some missing. Of about 200,000 clones in the sample, 60% to 80% were seen once. Material: PBMCs. The receptors come from a woman aged 25-40 years in good health and CMV-seronegative.

The chain carries TRBV10-3 and TRBJ2-1, with 10 bases identical to TRBD1. CDR3 length: 14 amino acids. Trimming at V came to 0 bases and at J to 8 bases, leaving 1 base not matched to a gene. Germline-derived CDR1 and CDR2 are ENHRY and SYGVKD. Here the CDR3 reads CAISESDRGDEQFF. CDR3 bases: TGTGCCATCAGTGAGTCGGACAGGGGGGATGAGCAGTTCTTC.

This sequence joins TRBV20-1 and TRBJ1-4; D is unclear. V lost 7 bases, J lost 3 bases, and 6 bases lay in between. The CDR3 runs to 11 residues. CDR1 and CDR2 from the germline V gene are DFQATT and SNEGSKA (reference sequence). The CDR3 region has the DNA TGCAGTGTGTATTCTAATGAAAAACTGTTTTTT. This sequence encodes CSVYSNEKLFF.

The CDR3 coding sequence is TGCGCCAGCAGCTTGGAAGCGACCAGGGGGCAATTTGTGAGGTTTGGCTACACCTTC. Its translation is CASSLEATRGQFVRFGYTF. The chain carries TRBV5-1 and TRBJ1-2; 8 nucleotides line up with TRBD1. CDR1 is SGHRS and CDR2 is YFSETQ in the germline V gene. This CDR3 region has 19 residues. V lost 0 bases and J lost 7; bases outside the gene matches: 20.

This clone was seen more than once but under ten times. This chain joins TRBV5-4 and TRBJ2-3; 7 bases line up with TRBD2. The CDR3 extends over 16 amino acids. With V trimmed by 4 bases and J by 6 bases, 14 bases remained unmatched. Germline V gives CDR1 SGHNT, CDR2 YYREEE (reference sequence). CDR3 nucleotides: TGTGCCAGCAGCCCAATGGGACTACACAACGGCGATACGCAGTATTTT. Translation gives CASSPMGLHNGDTQYF.

The CDR3 DNA follows: TGTGCCAGCAGTTACGGCAGGGCTACATCCTACGAGCAGTACTTC. Translation gives CASSYGRATSYEQYF. The chain couples TRBV6-5 to TRBJ2-7; D possibly corresponds to TRBD1 (5 bases). Germline V gene data show CDR1 as MNHEY and CDR2 as SVGAGI. The germline V and J ends were trimmed by 2 bases and 1 base, with 12 bases remaining between them. CDR3 length: 15 residues.

The chain uses TRBV27 and TRBJ2-1, with D possibly matching TRBD2 (6 bases). CDR1 and CDR2 from the germline V gene are MNHEY and SMNVEV (reference sequence). The V end was cut by 3 bases, the J end by 9 bases, with 12 bases between. This CDR3 has 13 residues. The CDR3 DNA reads TGTGCCAGCAGTTTTAGCCAGGGAGGTGAGCAGTTCTTC. As protein: CASSFSQGGEQFF.

The rearrangement uses TRBV5-7 and TRBJ1-1; D perhaps matches TRBD1 (6 bases). TRBV5-7 is marked as an open reading frame, function uncertain. CDR3 length: 18 residues. V lost 4 bases, J lost 1 base, and 23 bases lay in between. Here the CDR3 reads CASSVWTVRSLWNTEAFF. The CDR3 DNA sequence: TGTGCCAGCAGCGTTTGGACAGTCCGTTCATTATGGAACACTGAAGCTTTCTTT.

The count of this clone is one. This sequence joins TRBV14 and TRBJ2-2; 9 bases align to TRBD1. The CDR3 consists of 19 residues. The junction had 14 bases not matched to a gene; V was cut back by 3 bases and J by 3 bases. Germline CDR1 SGHDN, CDR2 FVKESK. The DNA of the CDR3 is TGTGCCAGCAGCCATAGGTCGGTAGCCGGGACAGGGTACACCGGGGAGCTGTTTTTT. Residues: CASSHRSVAGTGYTGELFF.